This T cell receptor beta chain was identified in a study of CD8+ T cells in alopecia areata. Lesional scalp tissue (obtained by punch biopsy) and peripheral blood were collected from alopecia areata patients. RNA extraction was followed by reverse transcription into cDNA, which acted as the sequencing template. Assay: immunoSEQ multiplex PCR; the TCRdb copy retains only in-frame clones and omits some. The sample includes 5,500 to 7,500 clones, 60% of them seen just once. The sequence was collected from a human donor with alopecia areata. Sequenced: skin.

CDR3 sequence reads: CASSNGRTVEQYF. In nucleotides, the CDR3 is TGTGCCAGCAGTAATGGAAGGACAGTCGAGCAGTACTTC. The gene calls are TRBV27 and TRBJ2-7, with D maybe TRBD1 (6 bases). Germline V gene sequence: CDR1 MNHEY, CDR2 SMNVEV (reference sequence). CDR3 length: 13 amino acids. V shed 5 bases and J shed 6 bases, with 14 bases lying between them.